This entry lists 20 T cell receptor beta chains sequenced from one sample in a study of blood T cell repertoires in COVID-19. Profiling relied on immunoSEQ multiplex PCR, and the TCRdb table lists in-frame clones only, not all of them. The sample includes about 58,000 clones, around 90% seen only once; the top ten take about 1.5%. The sequenced sample consisted of peripheral blood. The receptor set was obtained from a man in his 60s with acute or convalescent COVID-19.

There are a few counts of this clone. V and J are TRBV7-9 and TRBJ2-4; 9 bases fit TRBD1. This CDR3 contains 15 residues. Germline V gives CDR1 SEHNR, CDR2 FQNEAQ (reference sequence). V lost 1 base, J lost 5 bases, and 3 bases stayed unmatched. As DNA, the CDR3 is TGTGCCAGCAGCTTAGGGGGACAGGGACAAAACATTCAGTACTTC. Protein product: CASSLGGQGQNIQYF.

The count of this clone is one. The genes are TRBV28 and TRBJ2-1, with TRBD1 matching 8 bases. Germline loops: CDR1 MDHEN, CDR2 SYDVKM. This CDR3 comprises 15 residues. Germline trimming cut 5 bases from V and 6 bases from J; bases unmatched to any gene: 9. The CDR3 reads CASSLPGQEGNEQFF. In DNA form, the CDR3 reads TGTGCCAGCAGTCTTCCGGGACAGGAGGGCAATGAGCAGTTCTTC.

V usage is TRBV6-5 and J usage is TRBJ2-1, with TRBD1 matching over 9 bases. CDR1 is MNHEY, CDR2 SVGAGI, per germline. This CDR3 contains 15 residues. V dropped 6 bases and J dropped 7; count of bases not matched to a gene: 10. For the CDR3, the DNA is TGTGCCAGCAGCTACGGTGGACAGGGGCGGAATGAGCAGTTCTTC. It specifies CASSYGGQGRNEQFF.

The chain is built from TRBV5-1 and TRBJ1-4; 9 positions match TRBD1. The CDR3 runs 14 residues. CDR1 is SGHRS, CDR2 YFSETQ, per germline. Trimming cost V 3 bases and J 8 bases; bases outside gene matches: 5. The CDR3 loop is CASSSGQGREKLFF. The CDR3 nucleotides are TGCGCCAGCAGCTCCGGACAGGGGAGGGAAAAACTGTTTTTT.

The V call is TRBV6-6, the J call TRBJ2-3, with 9 bases that match TRBD1. Trimming removed 0 bases from V and 8 bases from J; junction bases left unmatched: 6. The germline V gene has CDR1 MNHNY and CDR2 SVGAGI (reference sequence). The CDR3 covers 15 residues. DNA of the CDR3: TGTGCCAGCAGTTACTCGGACAGGGGACTGGGTACGCAGTATTTT. This encodes CASSYSDRGLGTQYF.

In its sample, this clone was seen once. The chain carries TRBV7-9 and TRBJ2-3; 13 nucleotides line up with TRBD2. The germline V gene encodes CDR1 SEHNR and CDR2 FQNEAQ (reference sequence). The CDR3 is made up of 15 amino acids. V was pared by 4 bases and J by 3 bases, with 1 base of the junction left unmatched. CDR3 in DNA: TGTGCCAGCAGCTGGACTAGCGGGAGAACAGATACGCAGTATTTT. This codes for CASSWTSGRTDTQYF.

The chain uses TRBV5-1 and TRBJ2-3, with TRBD2 as a possible D gene (6 bases). CDR1 and CDR2 from the germline V gene are SGHRS and YFSETQ. The V and J ends lost 4 bases and 2 bases respectively, with 14 bases between them. The CDR3 sequence is 15 residues long. CDR3 DNA: TGCGCCAGCAGCGCGGGATTTCTCCCCACAGATACGCAGTATTTT. Amino acids: CASSAGFLPTDTQYF.

The chain couples TRBV25-1 to TRBJ2-5, with D tentatively TRBD1 (6 bases). V was cut by 1 base and J by 4 bases, with 19 bases left in between. The CDR3 has 17 amino acids. Germline CDR1 MGHDK, CDR2 SYGVNS. CDR3 coding DNA: TGTGCCAGCAGTGAATTTGGCCAGGGCCAGGGGAGAGAGACCCAGTACTTC. Translation: CASSEFGQGQGRETQYF.

This CDR3 reads CASITDRGAFF. The CDR3 DNA reads TGTGCCAGCATCACTGACAGGGGAGCTTTCTTT. The V gene is TRBV6-5, the J gene TRBJ1-1; 8 nucleotides align to TRBD1. The CDR3 runs 11 residues. Germline trimming cut 7 bases from V and 10 bases from J; bases unmatched to any gene: 5. The germline CDR1 and CDR2 sequences are MNHEY and SVGAGI.

The chain links TRBV10-3 to TRBJ1-5; 7 bases agree with TRBD1. The V segment lost 6 bases and the J segment 1 base; nucleotides outside the gene matches: 12. The CDR3 has 17 residues. Germline loops: CDR1 ENHRY, CDR2 SYGVKD. The CDR3 is CAISQPYPGQSNQPQHF. The DNA for the CDR3 is TGTGCCATCAGCCAACCATACCCGGGACAGAGCAATCAGCCCCAGCATTTT.

This chain joins TRBV6-5 and TRBJ2-2; 8 nucleotides agree with TRBD1. V lost 8 bases and J lost 3; bases outside the gene matches: 8. Germline CDR1 MNHEY, CDR2 SVGAGI. CDR3 length equals 15 residues. CDR3 loop: CASETPRGHTGELFF. The CDR3 DNA is TGTGCCAGCGAAACGCCCAGGGGGCACACCGGGGAGCTGTTTTTT.

The V call is TRBV11-3, the J call TRBJ2-7, with D tentatively TRBD1 (6 bases). V was pared by 1 base and J by 3 bases, with 10 bases between. The CDR3 has 14 residues. Per the germline V gene, CDR1 is SGHNT and CDR2 is YENEEA. CDR3 nucleotide sequence: TGTGCCAGCAGCTTAGGGGGGCAGGACTACGAGCAGTACTTC. This encodes CASSLGGQDYEQYF. Supplemented by reference TRBV11-3 and TRBJ2-7, the full variable domain reads EAGVVQSPRYKIIEKKQPVAFWCNPISGHNTLYWYLQNLGQGPELLIRYENEEAVDDSQLPKDRFSAERLKGVDSTLKIQPAELGDSAVYLCASSLGGQDYEQYFGPGTRLTVT.

The chain carries TRBV28 and TRBJ1-2; TRBD1 matches 11 bases. CDR3 length: 17 residues. J lost 4 bases, V lost 6 bases, and 13 bases had no gene match. In germline, CDR1 is MDHEN, CDR2 SYDVKM. This CDR3 reads CASRIGTGGNYFYGYTF. The CDR3 nucleotides are TGTGCCAGCAGGATAGGGACAGGGGGTAATTATTTCTATGGCTACACCTTC.

The chain carries TRBV28 and TRBJ2-1; the D gene is possibly TRBD2 (6 bases). The V gene lost 5 bases and the J gene lost 6 bases, with 23 bases spanning the gap. The germline V gene encodes CDR1 MDHEN and CDR2 SYDVKM. The length of the CDR3 is 17 residues. CDR3 in DNA: TGTGCCAGCAGTGAAGGACCTGATCGAGGGCGGGGCAATGAGCAGTTCTTC. This encodes CASSEGPDRGRGNEQFF. Variable domain in full (rest from reference TRBV28 and TRBJ2-1): DVKVTQSSRYLVKRTGEKVFLECVQDMDHENMFWYRQDPGLGLRLIYFSYDVKMKEKGDIPEGYSVSREKKERFSLILESASTNQTSMYLCASSEGPDRGRGNEQFFGPGTRLTVL.

The rearrangement joins TRBV5-1 to TRBJ1-1; tentative D call: TRBD1 (5 bases). This CDR3 has 14 residues. CDR1 and CDR2 (germline): SGHRS, YFSETQ. V was clipped by 1 base and J by 6 bases, with 13 bases between them. DNA of the CDR3: TGCGCCAGCAGCTTGAAAGGGGCTATAGCTGAAGCTTTCTTT. Its translation is CASSLKGAIAEAFF.

V gene TRBV9 combines with J gene TRBJ2-2; possible D gene TRBD1, 6 bases. This CDR3 is built from 16 residues. From germline, CDR1 is SGDLS and CDR2 YYNGEE. The V and J ends lost 4 bases and 0 bases respectively, with 13 bases between them. DNA of the CDR3: TGTGCCAGCAGCCCCAGGACAGTGGCGAACACCGGGGAGCTGTTTTTT. This encodes CASSPRTVANTGELFF.

This chain uses TRBV7-8 with TRBJ2-1; D possibly corresponds to TRBD1 (6 bases). Trimming shortened V by 5 bases and J by 6 bases, and 11 bases separated the two germline ends. From germline, CDR1 is SGHVS and CDR2 FQNEAQ. The CDR3 consists of 13 residues. CDR3: CASSRDRPNEQFF. CDR3 DNA: TGTGCCAGCAGCCGCGACAGGCCCAATGAGCAGTTCTTC.

The genes are TRBV6-4 and TRBJ2-7, with TRBD1 identical over 7 bases. The V segment lost 3 bases and the J segment 6 bases; nucleotides outside the gene matches: 5. CDR3 size: 13 residues. CDR1 and CDR2 from the germline V gene are MRHNA and SNTAGT. CDR3 amino acids: CASSDTGEGEQYF. CDR3 DNA sequence: TGTGCCAGCAGTGATACAGGGGAAGGCGAGCAGTACTTC.

The chain is built from TRBV19 and TRBJ2-7; 11 bases line up with TRBD2. The CDR3 is 16 residues long. J was trimmed by 5 bases and V by 1 base; bases with no gene match: 7. Germline CDR1 is LNHDA and CDR2 is SQIVND (reference sequence). CDR3 sequence: CASSIVSSGRADEQYF. The CDR3 nucleotides are TGTGCCAGTAGTATAGTAAGTAGCGGGAGGGCTGACGAGCAGTACTTC.

The chain employs TRBV7-6 and TRBJ2-5, with 9 nucleotides matching TRBD1. This CDR3 is 14 amino acids long. CDR1 is SGHVS, CDR2 FNYEAQ, per germline. With 5 bases clipped from V and 4 bases from J, the junction kept 5 bases outside the gene matches. CDR3 coding DNA: TGTGCCAGCAGCGGGGACAGGGTTGGAGAGACCCAGTACTTC. It is translated as CASSGDRVGETQYF.